These 18 T cell receptor beta chains share one sample of origin, sequenced in a study of blood T cell repertoires in COVID-19. Sequencing was performed with immunoSEQ multiplex PCR; in TCRdb, only in-frame clones are kept and a portion is missing. The sample contains roughly 160,000 clones, under 90% of which appear only once. Material: peripheral blood. The receptor set was obtained from a woman of 80 years or more with acute or convalescent COVID-19.

The V call is TRBV5-1, the J call TRBJ1-1; 8 nucleotides match TRBD1. V dropped 5 bases and J dropped 7; count of bases not matched to a gene: 13. The CDR3 is made up of 15 amino acids. In germline, CDR1 is SGHRS, CDR2 YFSETQ. CDR3 sequence: CASSKPDRAGSEAFF. In nucleotides, the CDR3 is TGCGCCAGCAGTAAACCGGACAGGGCAGGGAGTGAAGCTTTCTTT.

The chain employs TRBV28 and TRBJ2-4; 7 nucleotides line up with TRBD1. The V and J ends lost 3 bases and 6 bases, in that order; junction bases with no gene match: 5. In germline, CDR1 is MDHEN, CDR2 SYDVKM. CDR3 length equals 14 residues. CDR3 bases: TGTGCCAGCAGTTTGAGGGCAGGGGGAAACATTCAGTACTTC. This encodes CASSLRAGGNIQYF.

The chain combines TRBV7-9 with TRBJ2-4; possible D gene TRBD2, 5 bases. The CDR3 is made up of 15 amino acids. Germline CDR1 is SEHNR and CDR2 is FQNEAQ (reference sequence). V was pared by 5 bases and J by 1 base, with 12 bases between. The CDR3 region is CASSKVGEAKNIQYF. The CDR3 DNA is TGTGCCAGCAGCAAGGTTGGGGAGGCCAAAAACATTCAGTACTTC.

The chain employs TRBV29-1 and TRBJ1-2; the match to TRBD1 covers 11 bases. J was trimmed by 4 bases and V by 7 bases; bases with no gene match: 5. The CDR3 runs to 13 residues. CDR1 and CDR2 from the germline V gene are SQVTM and ANQGSEA. In nucleotides, the CDR3 is TGCAGCGCGGAGGGACAGGGGGGCTATGGCTACACCTTC. Protein: CSAEGQGGYGYTF.

This sequence joins TRBV2 and TRBJ1-1, with 10 bases aligning to TRBD1. The V and J ends lost 6 bases and 7 bases, in that order; junction bases with no gene match: 8. This CDR3 contains 14 residues. From germline, CDR1 is SNHLY and CDR2 FYNNEI. The chain's CDR3 is CASRLDRGRIEAFF. In DNA form, the CDR3 reads TGTGCCAGCAGGTTAGACAGGGGGCGTATTGAAGCTTTCTTT.

This sequence joins TRBV7-8 and TRBJ1-5; 9 bases fit TRBD1. The CDR3 has 15 residues. V shed 4 bases, J shed 6 bases, and the junction held 7 bases outside the gene matches. CDR1 is SGHVS, CDR2 FQNEAQ, per germline. The CDR3 DNA sequence: TGTGCCAGCAGCTCCGGGACAGGGCTTAGTCAGCCCCAGCATTTT. Translated: CASSSGTGLSQPQHF. Looking up the rest from reference TRBV7-8 and TRBJ1-5 gives the full variable domain: GAGVSQSPRYKVAKRGQDVALRCDPISGHVSLFWYQQALGQGPEFLTYFQNEAQLDKSGLPSDRFFAERPEGSVSTLKIQRTQQEDSAVYLCASSSGTGLSQPQHFGDGTRLSIL.

The J gene is TRBJ1-1, the V gene TRBV7-3, with a possible D match to TRBD1 (6 bases). Germline V gene sequence: CDR1 SGHTA, CDR2 FQGTGA. V was shortened by 5 bases and J by 1 base, with 8 bases between the two germline ends. This CDR3 has 13 residues. The CDR3 reads CASSKDRNTEAFF. The CDR3 DNA reads as TGTGCCAGCAGCAAGGACAGGAACACTGAAGCTTTCTTT. Full variable domain (outside the CDR3, taken from reference TRBV7-3 and TRBJ1-1): GAGVSQTPSNKVTEKGKYVELRCDPISGHTALYWYRQSLGQGPEFLIYFQGTGAADDSGLPNDRFFAVRPEGSVSTLKIQRTERGDSAVYLCASSKDRNTEAFFGQGTRLTVV.

This chain connects TRBV18 to TRBJ2-7, with D possibly being TRBD1 (6 bases). Germline V gives CDR1 KGHSH, CDR2 LQKENI. V was shortened by 3 bases and J by 2 bases, with 11 bases between the two germline ends. CDR3 length equals 14 residues. For the CDR3, the DNA is TGTGCCAGCTCACCCCAGACAGGAACCTACGAGCAGTACTTC. Its translation: CASSPQTGTYEQYF.

The rearrangement joins TRBV7-9 to TRBJ1-1, with a possible D match to TRBD1 (5 bases). V was trimmed by 5 bases and J by 1 base, leaving 11 bases between them. Germline values: CDR1 SEHNR, CDR2 FQNEAQ (reference sequence). The CDR3 is 14 residues long. For the CDR3, the DNA is TGTGCCAGCAGCGCTCAAGGGGCGAACACTGAAGCTTTCTTT. Translated, it gives CASSAQGANTEAFF. Filled out from reference TRBV7-9 and TRBJ1-1, the complete variable domain reads DTGVSQNPRHKITKRGQNVTFRCDPISEHNRLYWYRQTLGQGPEFLTYFQNEAQLEKSRLLSDRFSAERPKGSFSTLEIQRTEQGDSAMYLCASSAQGANTEAFFGQGTRLTVV.

This chain uses TRBV6-2 or TRBV6-3 with TRBJ2-2; 12 positions match TRBD1. Germline V gene sequence: CDR1 MNHEY, CDR2 SVGEGT. Trimming at V came to 0 bases and at J to 6 bases, leaving 14 bases not matched to a gene. This CDR3 has 20 residues. The DNA of the CDR3 is TGTGCCAGCAGTTACTCGTCTGGGACAGGGGGCTTTGGCGGGGCCGGGGAGCTGTTTTTT. Its protein product is CASSYSSGTGGFGGAGELFF.

V usage is TRBV19 and J usage is TRBJ1-1, with D hard to call. This CDR3 spans 15 amino acids. Germline V gene data show CDR1 as LNHDA and CDR2 as SQIVND (reference sequence). Trimming stripped 1 base from V and 0 bases from J, with 9 bases between. The DNA for the CDR3 is TGTGCCAGTAGTATAGGTCAGATCATGAACACTGAAGCTTTCTTT. It encodes CASSIGQIMNTEAFF.

The chain recombines TRBV5-1 with TRBJ2-1; D perhaps matches TRBD1 (7 bases). Per the germline V gene, CDR1 is SGHRS and CDR2 is YFSETQ. V shed 4 bases and J shed 3 bases, with 11 bases lying between them. CDR3 length: 14 amino acids. For the CDR3, the DNA is TGCGCCAGCAGCCGGGGGACAGTCTACAATGAGCAGTTCTTC. Its protein is CASSRGTVYNEQFF.

The genes are TRBV14 and TRBJ2-5; no reliable D call. V was shortened by 1 base and J by 3 bases, with 9 bases between the two germline ends. Germline CDR1 is SGHDN and CDR2 is FVKESK. CDR3 size: 14 residues. CDR3 amino acids: CASSQVGWEETQYF. The CDR3 nucleotides are TGTGCCAGCAGCCAAGTGGGCTGGGAAGAGACCCAGTACTTC. Supplemented by reference TRBV14 and TRBJ2-5, the full variable domain reads EAGVTQFPSHSVIEKGQTVTLRCDPISGHDNLYWYRRVMGKEIKFLLHFVKESKQDESGMPNNRFLAERTGGTYSTLKVQPAELEDSGVYFCASSQVGWEETQYFGPGTRLLVL.

This sequence joins TRBV5-8 and TRBJ1-2, with D maybe TRBD1 (5 bases). Germline values: CDR1 SGHTS, CDR2 YDEGEE. The V gene lost 2 bases and the J gene lost 8 bases, with 13 bases spanning the gap. CDR3 length: 13 residues. The CDR3 loop reads CASSFSGFSGYTF. The CDR3, as DNA: TGTGCCAGCAGCTTTTCAGGGTTCAGCGGCTACACCTTC. Complete variable domain (other parts from reference TRBV5-8 and TRBJ1-2): EAGVTQSPTHLIKTRGQQATLRCSPISGHTSVYWYQQALGLGLQFLLWYDEGEERNRGNFPPRFSGRQFPNYSSELNVNALELEDSALYLCASSFSGFSGYTFGSGTRLTVV.

V and J are TRBV4-2 and TRBJ1-1, with D maybe TRBD1 (6 bases). V lost 7 bases and J 10 bases, leaving 25 bases between the germline ends. Germline V gene lookup returns CDR1 LGHNA and CDR2 YNFKEQ. CDR3 length: 15 residues. DNA of the CDR3: TGTGCCAGCAACCACGACCGGACAGCTCCCGAGGGAGCTTTCTTT. It yields the protein CASNHDRTAPEGAFF.

This clone has more than one count but fewer than ten. The CDR3 nucleotides read TGCGCCAGCAGCCCCCTGTTCGGAGGGCTCGAATCCTACGAGCAGTACTTC. This sequence encodes CASSPLFGGLESYEQYF. The chain recombines TRBV5-1 with TRBJ2-7; a possible D gene is TRBD2 (6 bases). The CDR3 is 17 amino acids. V lost 4 bases, J lost 1 base, and 21 bases lay in between. The germline V gene has CDR1 SGHRS and CDR2 YFSETQ.

This clone was observed a few times. J is TRBJ2-3 and V is TRBV24-1; D perhaps matches TRBD1 (5 bases). V was trimmed by 5 bases and J by 2 bases, leaving 7 bases between them. This CDR3 spans 13 amino acids. CDR1 is KGHDR, CDR2 SFDVKD, per germline. The chain's CDR3 is CATSGGATDTQYF. CDR3 DNA: TGTGCCACCAGTGGTGGGGCCACAGATACGCAGTATTTT.

The rearrangement joins TRBV6-5 to TRBJ2-7; no definite D call. The CDR3 covers 15 residues. V shed 5 bases and J shed 1 base, with 15 bases lying between them. Germline V gene sequence: CDR1 MNHEY, CDR2 SVGAGI. CDR3 DNA sequence: TGTGCCAGCAGTCCTGACTGGCAGTTATCCTACGAGCAGTACTTC. This encodes CASSPDWQLSYEQYF.